The TCR beta chain described here comes from a study of T cells after yellow fever vaccination (dated by TCRdb to the late 2010s). Describing the broader study: The SMART-Seq v4 Ultra Low Input RNA kit was used to prepare libraries from fractions with low cell numbers. Two healthy male donors made up the cohort, one aged 18 to 29 years and the other aged 30 to 40 years. Blood was drawn at multiple timepoints before and after primary and secondary immunization, with bulk PBMC replicates and cell subsets isolated. Bulk TCR alpha and beta repertoires were sequenced longitudinally to track T-cell clones before and after primary and booster YFV17D yellow fever vaccination.

This sample's treatment or condition label indicates: live attenuated yellow fever vaccine strain. At every blood-draw timepoint, two biological replicates of bulk PBMCs were collected. A standard Ficoll-Paque protocol was used to isolate PBMCs from peripheral blood. RNA was extracted with TriZol from bulk PBMCs, CD4 and CD8 fractions, and dextramer-positive and dextramer-negative fractions. TCR cDNA was synthesized by 5'RACE template switching, which introduced a universal primer site and unique molecular identifiers. cDNA synthesis was primed from both the TCR alpha and TCR beta constant segments. Two PCR steps were used to amplify libraries, with sample barcodes and sequencing adapters being added in the second step. Libraries were sequenced on Illumina HiSeq 2500 (2x100 bp) or NovaSeq (2x150 bp). As for the authors' bioinformatics: MIGEC was used to demultiplex reads and collapse the reads into UMI consensus sequences, and MiXCR was used for V(D)J alignment. Vaccine-responding clonotypes were identified with edgeR using replicate PBMC samples, with FDR below 0.01 and a log2 fold change above 5 up to day 15 being required. CD4 or CD8 identity was assigned to each bulk clonotype according to whether the clonotype was present at higher abundance in the sequenced CD4 repertoire or the sequenced CD8 repertoire. TCRdb applied fastp at Q25 and MiXCR to the public reads, then kept only in-frame beta chains. Rows are unified per CDR3 protein, each entry keeping the most common DNA and genes. The V and J calls were not made by the authors but by TCRdb's processing. Counted in this sample were 500,000 to 650,000 distinct CDR3 sequences; approximately 12% of them appeared once. The biggest ten clones account for over 12% of the sample.

This clonotype was observed a handful of times. Its antigen is not yet known. The record has no base qualities; no much larger clone is one base away. V loses 3 bases of germline sequence and J loses 7 bases, and the interval between the two ends is 15 bases. The germline V gene yields MDHEN for CDR1 and SYDVKM for CDR2. The CDR3 spans 14 residues, from the cysteine through the phenylalanine. The only DNA kept is the CDR3, 42 bases in frame from the first base. Findings and caveats that apply to the study as a whole: Compared with the primary T-cell response, the secondary T-cell response was faster but weaker, reaching its peak on day 5 rather than on day 15. Computational filtering was needed because FACS-sorted repertoires could contain abundant contaminating clonotypes from the bulk population. Because the study included only a couple of donors, the extent to which the findings can be generalized is limited. After the booster, most clones that had expanded after primary vaccination were detected again (roughly 96% of CD4 and roughly 86% of CD8), suggesting broad maintenance of memory. A small share of clonotypes was detected in both CD4 and CD8 compartments, with the overlap likely arising from convergent recombination.

The V and J genes are TRBV28 and TRBJ1-1; 5 matching bases give a weak D call of TRBD1. The specimen comprised PBMCs, sampled on the day of the yellow fever booster vaccination. The source of this sequence is a man aged 30-40 years who received the YFV17D yellow fever vaccine. The DNA sequence is as follows: TGTGCCAGCAGTTTTATGGGGGACCTGGGTGAAGCTTTCTTT. The resulting protein is CASSFMGDLGEAFF.